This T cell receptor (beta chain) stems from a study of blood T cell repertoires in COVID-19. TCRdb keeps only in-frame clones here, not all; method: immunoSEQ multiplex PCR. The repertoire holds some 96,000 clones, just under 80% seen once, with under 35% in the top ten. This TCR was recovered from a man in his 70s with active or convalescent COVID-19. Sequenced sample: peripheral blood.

The DNA for the CDR3 is TGTGCCAGCACCGAAAGGGACAGGGTCTACGGTCAGCCCCAGCATTTT. It encodes CASTERDRVYGQPQHF. The gene calls are TRBV2 and TRBJ1-5; TRBD1 matches at 9 bases. Germline-derived CDR1 and CDR2 are SNHLY and FYNNEI. V dropped 7 bases and J dropped 6; count of bases not matched to a gene: 13. The CDR3 consists of 16 residues.